This record looks at one TCR beta chain sequence and its context. The sample comes from a study of response to subunit inactivated influenza vaccine. The CDR3 extends over 15 amino acids. Germline V gene data show CDR1 as SGHRS and CDR2 as YFSETQ. V gave up 5 bases and J gave up 4 bases; unmatched junction bases: 6. TCRdb reprocessed the RT-PCR reads via MiXCR and lists one record per CDR3 protein. The sample yields over 800,000 distinct CDR3 sequences, 21% seen once. The origin of this receptor is a man aged 50 to 59 who received an inactivated influenza vaccine. Here the sequenced sample was PBMCs from blood, taken roughly 5 days after vaccination. The chain uses TRBV5-1 and TRBJ2-1, with 10 bases that match TRBD1. CDR3 residues: CASRGGTGAYNEQFF. The CDR3 bases are TGCGCCAGCAGGGGAGGGACAGGGGCTTACAATGAGCAGTTCTTC. The full variable domain, its missing parts supplied by reference TRBV5-1 and TRBJ2-1, is KAGVTQTPRYLIKTRGQQVTLSCSPISGHRSVSWYQQTPGQGLQFLFEYFSETQRNKGNFPGRFSGRQFSNSRSEMNVSTLELGDSALYLCASRGGTGAYNEQFFGPGTRLTVL.